Listed below are T cell receptor beta chains from one sample, sequenced in a study of PD-1 blockade in mismatch repair-deficient tumors. Generated by immunoSEQ multiplex PCR, the TCRdb table keeps only in-frame clones and is missing some. The sample consists of 120,000 or so clones, 70% to 90% of them appearing once. The sequencing here drew on peripheral blood, taken 44 weeks after starting pembrolizumab. Receptors were obtained from an adult with mismatch repair-deficient cancer. The CDR3 runs from the conserved cysteine through the conserved F or W. Fields, in order: J gene, V gene, clone size, D gene, CDR3 protein, CDR3 DNA. D genes are given only for firm matches. Clone size is shown for a subset of rows, as once, few, many or a class of expanded clone.

>TRBJ1-1|TRBV19|-|TRBD1
CASSKGQGFTEAFF
TGTGCCAGTAGTAAAGGACAGGGATTCACTGAAGCTTTCTTT
>TRBJ2-5|TRBV30|-|-
CAWRDLETQYF
TGTGCCTGGAGGGACCTGGAGACCCAGTACTTC
>TRBJ2-1|TRBV19|-|TRBD2
CASSLFTGTSGTLEQFF
TGTGCCAGTAGTTTGTTCACCGGGACTAGCGGGACTCTGGAGCAGTTCTTC
>TRBJ2-7|TRBV11-2|once|-
CASSSITGHSYEQYF
TGTGCCAGCAGCTCAATCACAGGGCACTCCTACGAGCAGTACTTC
>TRBJ2-2|TRBV29-1|-|-
CSVVEGAGELFF
TGCAGCGTTGTAGAGGGGGCCGGGGAGCTGTTTTTT
>TRBJ2-1|TRBV19|-|TRBD2
CASSIGLWERGNNEQFF
TGTGCCAGTAGTATAGGTCTCTGGGAGCGGGGAAACAATGAGCAGTTCTTC
>TRBJ2-7|TRBV7-8|-|-
CASSLSTDRSPYEQYF
TGTGCCAGCAGCTTATCGACCGACAGGTCGCCCTACGAGCAGTACTTC
>TRBJ2-5|TRBV4-3|-|TRBD1
CASSQRTGRVETQYF
TGCGCCAGCAGCCAGAGGACAGGTCGGGTGGAGACCCAGTACTTC
>TRBJ2-1|TRBV10-3|-|TRBD2
CAISEWREGRLNEQFF
TGTGCCATCAGTGAATGGCGGGAGGGCCGTCTCAATGAGCAGTTCTTC
>TRBJ2-7|TRBV6-5|-|TRBD1
CASSIGTVQYF
TGTGCCAGCAGTATCGGGACAGTGCAGTACTTC
>TRBJ2-4|TRBV5-1|-|TRBD2
CASSSRTSGRAFQYF
TGCGCCAGCAGTTCCCGGACTAGCGGGAGGGCCTTTCAGTACTTC
>TRBJ2-1|TRBV4-1|-|-
CASSQETTLFRYNEQFF
TGCGCCAGCAGCCAAGAAACTACGCTGTTTAGGTACAATGAGCAGTTCTTC
>TRBJ1-4|TRBV19|-|TRBD1
CASSPGQGNEKLFF
TGTGCCAGTAGTCCCGGACAGGGGAATGAAAAACTGTTTTTT
>TRBJ1-1|TRBV4-1|-|TRBD1
CASRNLGGGKNTEAFF
TGCGCCAGCAGGAACTTGGGAGGGGGCAAGAACACTGAAGCTTTCTTT
>TRBJ2-7|TRBV11-1|-|-
CASSISTSSYEQYF
TGTGCCAGCAGCATCAGTACCAGCTCCTACGAGCAGTACTTC